Listed here are 23 T cell receptor beta chains from one sample, sequenced in a study of T cell responses to AZD1222 COVID-19 vaccine (dated by TCRdb to the early 2020s). Library preparation was by the immunoSEQ multiplex PCR assay. TCRdb mirrors the immuneACCESS table, restricted to in-frame sequences. Some clones are absent from its copies; in checked studies, under half trace to an unresolved V gene, and the reason for the others is unknown. This sample lists 110,000 or so clones; nearly 90% were detected once. The leading ten clones occupy about a sixth of the sample. Explained via the paper, the time point label denotes: baseline before first vaccination. The source material was peripheral blood, sampled on day 0 of AZD1222 vaccination. These receptors all stem from an adult in good health.

The V and J genes are TRBV2 and TRBJ2-1, with 8 bases fitting TRBD2. The CDR3 extends over 12 amino acids. The germline V gene encodes CDR1 SNHLY and CDR2 FYNNEI. The trim removed 5 bases at V and 15 bases at J, leaving 9 bases unmatched. The chain's CDR3 is CASSLAGRLWFF. CDR3 sequence (DNA): TGTGCCAGCAGTTTAGCGGGACGGCTTTGGTTCTTC.

The rearrangement links TRBV2 to TRBJ1-5; possible D gene TRBD1, 6 bases. Germline loops: CDR1 SNHLY, CDR2 FYNNEI. The CDR3 has 13 residues. Deletions cut 9 bases from V and 6 bases from J, with 15 bases between. CDR3 amino acids: CASTAGAGQPQHF. The DNA for the CDR3 is TGTGCCAGTACCGCAGGGGCTGGTCAGCCCCAGCATTTT. Looking up the rest from reference TRBV2 and TRBJ1-5 gives the full variable domain: EPEVTQTPSHQVTQMGQEVILRCVPISNHLYFYWYRQILGQKVEFLVSFYNNEISEKSEIFDDQFSVERPDGSNFTLKIRSTKLEDSAMYFCASTAGAGQPQHFGDGTRLSIL.

The chain is built from TRBV7-9 and TRBJ1-1; TRBD1 might be the D (5 bases). This CDR3 region has 14 residues. The V end was cut by 5 bases, the J end by 1 base, with 11 bases between. Germline assignment: CDR1 SEHNR and CDR2 FQNEAQ (reference sequence). DNA for the CDR3: TGTGCCAGCAGCCCGGGACTCCCGAACACTGAAGCTTTCTTT. Translating it yields CASSPGLPNTEAFF.

The chain combines TRBV9 with TRBJ1-6, with D maybe TRBD1 (5 bases). V was cut by 0 bases and J by 10 bases, with 14 bases left in between. Per germline, CDR1 SGDLS and CDR2 YYNGEE. The CDR3 is made up of 15 amino acids. CDR3 sequence (DNA): TGTGCCAGCAGCGTAGATTGGGGGTATGGATCACCCCTCCACTTT. Amino acid sequence: CASSVDWGYGSPLHF. The variable domain in full, completed from reference TRBV9 and TRBJ1-6, reads DSGVTQTPKHLITATGQRVTLRCSPRSGDLSVYWYQQSLDQGLQFLIQYYNGEERAKGNILERFSAQQFPDLHSELNLSSLELGDSALYFCASSVDWGYGSPLHFGNGTRLTVT.

This chain uses TRBV7-9 with TRBJ2-3, with no clear D. Between the trimmed V and J ends, which lost 3 bases and 0 bases, there was a span of 4 bases. The CDR3 has 13 amino acids. Germline V gene sequence: CDR1 SEHNR, CDR2 FQNEAQ (reference sequence). CDR3 sequence: CASSFPSTDTQYF. CDR3 bases: TGTGCCAGCAGCTTCCCCAGCACAGATACGCAGTATTTT.

The chain joins TRBV11-2 to TRBJ2-3; possibly TRBD1 for D (5 bases). CDR1 is SGHAT and CDR2 is FQNNGV in the germline V gene. This CDR3 contains 16 residues. Trimming removed 2 bases at V and 6 bases at J, with 18 bases between. DNA for the CDR3: TGTGCCAGCAGCTTATTCGGTAGCCCCAAGGGGGATACGCAGTATTTT. Its translation is CASSLFGSPKGDTQYF.

The chain uses TRBV20-1 and TRBJ2-5; 8 positions agree with TRBD2. The CDR3 covers 16 residues. The germline V gene encodes CDR1 DFQATT and CDR2 SNEGSKA (reference sequence). V was pared by 3 bases and J by 0 bases, with 9 bases of the junction left unmatched. CDR3 loop: CSASSRSGAYQETQYF. CDR3 DNA sequence: TGCAGTGCTAGTTCCCGTAGCGGGGCTTACCAAGAGACCCAGTACTTC.

This chain connects TRBV7-2 to TRBJ2-5; 10 bases match TRBD2. V was pared by 6 bases and J by 3 bases, with 16 bases of the junction left unmatched. The V gene's germline CDR1 is SGHTA and CDR2 FQGNSA. The CDR3 has 18 amino acids. The CDR3 DNA sequence: TGTGCCAGCAGTCAGGCCAGCGGGGGGGCCGGTGTCGAAGAGACCCAGTACTTC. It yields the protein CASSQASGGAGVEETQYF. The full variable domain, completed using reference TRBV7-2 and TRBJ2-5, is GAGVSQSPSNKVTEKGKDVELRCDPISGHTALYWYRQSLGQGLEFLIYFQGNSAPDKSGLPSDRFSAERTGGSVSTLTIQRTQQEDSAVYLCASSQASGGAGVEETQYFGPGTRLLVL.

The gene calls are TRBV7-6 and TRBJ1-3; no definite D call. The CDR3 consists of 15 residues. Looked up from germline, CDR1 is SGHVS and CDR2 is FNYEAQ. Trimming cost V 5 bases and J 4 bases, with 15 bases left between them. CDR3 loop: CASSPRLGAGNTIYF. CDR3 nucleotide sequence: TGTGCCAGCAGCCCTAGGCTGGGTGCCGGAAACACCATATATTTT.

A few counts support this clone. The chain links TRBV5-1 to TRBJ2-1; D gene unclear. The CDR3 consists of 14 residues. Between the trimmed V and J ends, which lost 2 bases and 0 bases, there was a span of 6 bases. CDR1 and CDR2 from the germline V gene are SGHRS and YFSETQ. CDR3 protein: CASSFPSSYNEQFF. The CDR3 DNA reads TGCGCCAGCAGCTTCCCGAGCTCCTACAATGAGCAGTTCTTC.

This chain joins TRBV3-1 (or the pseudogene TRBV3-2) and TRBJ1-5; 8 bases line up with TRBD1. In germline, CDR1 is LGHDT, CDR2 YNNKEL (reference sequence). V lost 5 bases, J lost 7 bases, and 10 bases stayed unmatched. This CDR3 is 15 amino acids long. CDR3 sequence reads: CASSSGQGGGQPQHF. For the CDR3, the DNA is TGTGCCAGCAGCTCCGGACAGGGAGGAGGGCAGCCCCAGCATTTT.

This chain links TRBV6-6 with TRBJ2-1; D is perhaps TRBD1 (6 bases). V lost 5 bases to trimming and J lost 6 bases, with 11 bases between them. Looked up from germline, CDR1 is MNHNY and CDR2 is SVGAGI (reference sequence). The CDR3 extends over 13 amino acids. In DNA, the CDR3 is TGTGCCAGCAGTAGCCTAGGGGGCAATGAGCAGTTCTTC. As protein: CASSSLGGNEQFF.

V usage is TRBV7-3 and J usage is TRBJ1-4; maybe TRBD1 (6 bases). Germline V gives CDR1 SGHTA, CDR2 FQGTGA. V lost 5 bases and J lost 0, with 10 bases in between. This CDR3 has 15 residues. The CDR3 DNA is TGTGCCAGCAGCCTTGACAGGACAACTAATGAAAAACTGTTTTTT. Residues: CASSLDRTTNEKLFF.

The CDR3: CASSVGTGRGYGYTF. The CDR3 nucleotides are TGTGCCAGCAGCGTAGGGACAGGGAGAGGCTATGGCTACACCTTC. This rearrangement joins TRBV9 to TRBJ1-2; 8 bases align to TRBD1. The CDR3 has 15 residues. V trimming: 0 bases; J trimming: 4 bases; junction bases outside the gene matches: 5. Germline values: CDR1 SGDLS, CDR2 YYNGEE.

This rearrangement joins TRBV10-3 to TRBJ1-5; D may be TRBD1 (5 bases). The germline CDR1 and CDR2 sequences are ENHRY and SYGVKD. This CDR3 is built from 16 residues. Deletions cut 2 bases from V and 2 bases from J, with 13 bases between. The CDR3 nucleotides read TGTGCCATCAGTGAGCGGGGCCCCCCAGGCAATCAGCCCCAGCATTTT. Amino acids: CAISERGPPGNQPQHF.

J is TRBJ2-1 and V is TRBV11-3; possible D gene TRBD2, 5 bases. CDR1 is SGHNT, CDR2 YENEEA, per germline. V shed 2 bases and J shed 8 bases, with 16 bases lying between them. The length of the CDR3 is 15 residues. This chain's CDR3 is CASSLRLPFWDEQFF. Written as DNA, the CDR3 is TGTGCCAGCAGCTTAAGACTACCCTTCTGGGATGAGCAGTTCTTC.

The DNA for the CDR3 is TGTGCCAGCAGCTCCCTATGCGGACAGGGTGGTGACGAGCAGTACGTC. This translates into CASSSLCGQGGDEQYV. The V gene is TRBV21-1, the J gene TRBJ2-7; the table's D call, TRBD1, has no DNA check behind it. TRBV21-1 is listed as a pseudogene. This CDR3 comprises 16 residues.

The rearrangement uses TRBV3-1 (or the pseudogene TRBV3-2) and TRBJ2-3; 10 positions agree with TRBD2. The length of the CDR3 is 17 residues. The germline V gene has CDR1 LGHDT and CDR2 YNNKEL (reference sequence). The V and J ends lost 5 bases and 1 base, in that order; junction bases with no gene match: 9. CDR3 loop: CASSLISSGSGTDTQYF. The CDR3 DNA reads as TGTGCCAGCAGCTTGATCTCTAGCGGGAGCGGCACAGATACGCAGTATTTT.

This clone was seen a single time. The rearrangement joins TRBV18 to TRBJ2-7; TRBD2 agrees at 7 bases. Losses at the gene ends were 2 bases for V and 3 bases for J; bases not matched to a gene: 7. This CDR3 is 15 amino acids long. In germline, CDR1 is KGHSH, CDR2 LQKENI. CDR3 protein: CASSPSRTRNYEQYF. In DNA, the CDR3 is TGTGCCAGCTCACCAAGCCGGACTAGAAACTACGAGCAGTACTTC. The full variable domain, completed using reference TRBV18 and TRBJ2-7, is NAGVMQNPRHLVRRRGQEARLRCSPMKGHSHVYWYRQLPEEGLKFMVYLQKENIIDESGMPKERFSAEFPKEGPSILRIQQVVRGDSAAYFCASSPSRTRNYEQYFGPGTRLTVT.

The chain is built from TRBV14 and TRBJ1-4; D perhaps matches TRBD1 (6 bases). Germline CDR1 and CDR2: SGHDN and FVKESK. The CDR3 totals 16 residues. V lost 0 bases and J lost 8, with 16 bases in between. The CDR3 nucleotides are TGTGCCAGCAGCCAAGATAAAGGCAGGGGAGGGGAAAAACTGTTTTTT. It is translated as CASSQDKGRGGEKLFF.

The chain is built from TRBV29-1 and TRBJ1-2, with D perhaps TRBD1 (5 bases). Trimming stripped 4 bases from V and 7 bases from J, with 13 bases between. The CDR3 runs to 12 residues. Germline V gene lookup returns CDR1 SQVTM and CDR2 ANQGSEA. The CDR3 protein is CSVGGTRGGYTF. The CDR3, as DNA: TGCAGCGTTGGTGGGACGCGGGGTGGCTACACCTTC. The full variable domain, rest sourced from reference TRBV29-1 and TRBJ1-2, is SAVISQKPSRDICQRGTSLTIQCQVDSQVTMMFWYRQQPGQSLTLIATANQGSEATYESGFVIDKFPISRPNLTFSTLTVSNMSPEDSSIYLCSVGGTRGGYTFGSGTRLTVV.

The V call is TRBV18, the J call TRBJ2-1, with 7 bases aligning to TRBD2. Germline CDR1 reads KGHSH; CDR2 reads LQKENI. V trimming: 4 bases; J trimming: 7 bases; junction bases outside the gene matches: 7. The CDR3 is made up of 14 amino acids. CDR3 coding DNA: TGTGCCAGCTCACAACTGGAGCGGGAAAATGAGCAGTTCTTC. As protein: CASSQLERENEQFF. The full variable domain, completed using reference TRBV18 and TRBJ2-1, is NAGVMQNPRHLVRRRGQEARLRCSPMKGHSHVYWYRQLPEEGLKFMVYLQKENIIDESGMPKERFSAEFPKEGPSILRIQQVVRGDSAAYFCASSQLERENEQFFGPGTRLTVL.

V and J are TRBV19 and TRBJ1-2; 7 nucleotides line up with TRBD1. The germline V gene has CDR1 LNHDA and CDR2 SQIVND (reference sequence). Unmatched junction bases numbered 12, after V lost 6 bases and J lost 5 bases. CDR3 length: 15 amino acids. The CDR3 reads CASSPTPGGRYGYTF. CDR3 nucleotides: TGTGCCAGTAGCCCGACCCCAGGGGGAAGATATGGCTACACCTTC.